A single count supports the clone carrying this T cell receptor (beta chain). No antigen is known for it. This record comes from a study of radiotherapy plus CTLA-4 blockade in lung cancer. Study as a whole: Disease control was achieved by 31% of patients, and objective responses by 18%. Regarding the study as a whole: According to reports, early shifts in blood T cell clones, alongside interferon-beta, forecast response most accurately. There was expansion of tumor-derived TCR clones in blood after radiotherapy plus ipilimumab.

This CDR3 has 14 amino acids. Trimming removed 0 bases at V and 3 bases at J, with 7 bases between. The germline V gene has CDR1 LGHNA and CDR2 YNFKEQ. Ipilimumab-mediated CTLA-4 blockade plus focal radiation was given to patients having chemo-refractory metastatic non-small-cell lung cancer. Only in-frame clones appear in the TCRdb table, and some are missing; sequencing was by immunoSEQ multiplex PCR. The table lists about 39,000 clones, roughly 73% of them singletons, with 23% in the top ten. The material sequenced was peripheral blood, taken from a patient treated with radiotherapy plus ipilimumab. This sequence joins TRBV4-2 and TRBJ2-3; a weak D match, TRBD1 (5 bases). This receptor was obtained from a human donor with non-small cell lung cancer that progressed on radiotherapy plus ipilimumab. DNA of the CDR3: TGTGCCAGCAGCCAAGATGCAGGGACAGATACGCAGTATTTT. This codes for CASSQDAGTDTQYF.